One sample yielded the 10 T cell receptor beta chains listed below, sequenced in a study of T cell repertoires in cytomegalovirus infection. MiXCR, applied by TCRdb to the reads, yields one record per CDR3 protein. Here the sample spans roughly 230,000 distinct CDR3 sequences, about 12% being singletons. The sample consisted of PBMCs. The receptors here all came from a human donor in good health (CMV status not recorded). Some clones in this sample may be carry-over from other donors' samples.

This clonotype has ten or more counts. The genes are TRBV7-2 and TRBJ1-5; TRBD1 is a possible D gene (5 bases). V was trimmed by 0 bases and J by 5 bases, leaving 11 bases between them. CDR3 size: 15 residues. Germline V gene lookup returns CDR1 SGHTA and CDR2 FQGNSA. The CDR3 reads CASSLALGGDQPQHF. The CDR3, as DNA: TGTGCCAGCAGCTTAGCGCTTGGGGGGGATCAGCCCCAGCATTTT.

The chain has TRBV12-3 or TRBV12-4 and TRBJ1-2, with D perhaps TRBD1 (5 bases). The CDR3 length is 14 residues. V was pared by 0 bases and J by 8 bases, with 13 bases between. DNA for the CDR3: TGTGCCAGCAGTTTAGCGGCGGGGCAGGGCGGCTACACCTTC. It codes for CASSLAAGQGGYTF.

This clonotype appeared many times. CDR3 protein: CASSPRRAGRNGELFF. CDR3 DNA sequence: TGTGCCAGCAGCCCCCGCCGGGCGGGAAGGAACGGGGAGCTGTTTTTT. The V gene is TRBV7-2, the J gene TRBJ2-2; the D gene is possibly TRBD2 (6 bases). The CDR3 runs to 16 residues. V was shortened by 5 bases and J by 7 bases, with 20 bases between the two germline ends. Germline V lookup: CDR1 SGHTA, CDR2 FQGNSA. Using reference TRBV7-2 and TRBJ2-2 for the parts outside the CDR3, the full variable domain is GAGVSQSPSNKVTEKGKDVELRCDPISGHTALYWYRQSLGQGLEFLIYFQGNSAPDKSGLPSDRFSAERTGGSVSTLTIQRTQQEDSAVYLCASSPRRAGRNGELFFGEGSRLTVL.

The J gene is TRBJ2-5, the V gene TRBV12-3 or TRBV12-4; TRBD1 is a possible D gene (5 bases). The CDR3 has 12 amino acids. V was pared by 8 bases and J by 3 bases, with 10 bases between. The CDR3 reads CASAGWEETQYF. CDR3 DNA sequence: TGTGCCAGCGCAGGGTGGGAAGAGACCCAGTACTTC.

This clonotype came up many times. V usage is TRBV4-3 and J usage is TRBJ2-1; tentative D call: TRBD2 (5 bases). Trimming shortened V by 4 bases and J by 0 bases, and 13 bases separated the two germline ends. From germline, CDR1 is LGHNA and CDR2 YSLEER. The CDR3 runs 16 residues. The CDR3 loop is CASSLDWPDSYNEQFF. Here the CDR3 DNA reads TGCGCCAGCAGCCTGGACTGGCCAGACTCCTACAATGAGCAGTTCTTC.

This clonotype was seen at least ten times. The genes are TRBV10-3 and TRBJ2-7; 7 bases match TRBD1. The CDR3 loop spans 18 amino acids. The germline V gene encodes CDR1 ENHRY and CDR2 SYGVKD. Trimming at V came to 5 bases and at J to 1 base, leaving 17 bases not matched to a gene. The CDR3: CAISLPQGQGEVSYEQYF. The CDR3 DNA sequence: TGTGCCATCAGTCTACCCCAAGGTCAGGGGGAAGTGTCCTACGAGCAGTACTTC.

CDR3 protein: CSARDDRANYGYTF. CDR3 DNA: TGCAGTGCTAGAGATGACAGGGCTAACTATGGCTACACCTTC. The chain links TRBV20-1 to TRBJ1-2, with 7 positions matching TRBD1. Trimming cost V 0 bases and J 0 bases; bases outside gene matches: 1. Germline CDR1 and CDR2: DFQATT and SNEGSKA (reference sequence). The CDR3 covers 14 residues.

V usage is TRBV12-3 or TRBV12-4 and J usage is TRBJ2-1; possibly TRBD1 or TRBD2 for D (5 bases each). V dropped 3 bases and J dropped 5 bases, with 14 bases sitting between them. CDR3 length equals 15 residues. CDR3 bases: TGTGCCAGCAGTTTTCGTAGTGGGGGACACAATGAGCAGTTCTTC. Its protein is CASSFRSGGHNEQFF.

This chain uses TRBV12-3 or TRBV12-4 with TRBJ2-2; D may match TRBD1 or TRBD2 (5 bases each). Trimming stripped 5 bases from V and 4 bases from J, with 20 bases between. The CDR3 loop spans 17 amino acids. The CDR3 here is CASSTAFGGRATGELFF. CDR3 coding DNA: TGTGCCAGCAGTACGGCCTTTGGGGGAAGGGCCACCGGGGAGCTGTTTTTT.

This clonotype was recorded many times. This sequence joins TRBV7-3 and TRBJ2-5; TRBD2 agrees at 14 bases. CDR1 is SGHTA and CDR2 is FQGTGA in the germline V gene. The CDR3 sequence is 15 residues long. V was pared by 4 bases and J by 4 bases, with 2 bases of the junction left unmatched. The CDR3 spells CASSYGLAGGETQYF. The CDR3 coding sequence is TGTGCCAGCAGCTACGGACTAGCGGGGGGAGAGACCCAGTACTTC.